The rows below give T cell receptor beta chains drawn from one sample of a study of blood T cell repertoires in COVID-19. Only in-frame clones appear in the TCRdb table, and some are missing; sequencing was by immunoSEQ multiplex PCR. The table includes 200,000 to 300,000 clones, 70% to 90% detected once. Sequenced: peripheral blood. The receptors shown here come from a woman in her sixties with COVID-19, enrolled during active disease. The CDR3 runs from the conserved cysteine through the conserved F or W. D genes are given only for firm matches. Clone sizes are given selectively: once, few, many, or a class where the clone is expanded.

v_gene	abundance	d_gene	j_gene	CDR3aa	CDR3nt
TRBV3-1/TRBV3-2	.	TRBD2	TRBJ2-3	CASSPSGSQTDTQYF	TGTGCCAGCAGCCCCAGCGGGAGTCAAACAGATACGCAGTATTTT
TRBV28	.	.	TRBJ1-1	CASGYTVTEAFF	TGTGCCAGCGGATATACAGTCACTGAAGCTTTCTTT
TRBV12-3/TRBV12-4	.	.	TRBJ2-2	CASSSSGELFF	TGTGCCAGCAGTTCTTCTGGGGAGCTGTTTTTT
TRBV29-1	.	TRBD2	TRBJ2-7	CSVQREIGYEQYF	TGCAGCGTCCAGCGGGAGATAGGGTACGAGCAGTACTTC
TRBV6-1	.	.	TRBJ1-1	CASSETRSSPEAFF	TGTGCCAGCAGTGAGACCCGAAGTAGCCCTGAAGCTTTCTTT
TRBV5-4	.	.	TRBJ2-1	CASSFIGPNEQFF	TGTGCCAGCAGCTTCATTGGGCCCAATGAGCAGTTCTTC
TRBV6-2/TRBV6-3	once	TRBD1	TRBJ1-5	CASSRTGNQPQHF	TGTGCCAGCAGCCGGACAGGGAATCAGCCCCAGCATTTT
TRBV4-1	.	.	TRBJ1-1	CASSQVGQRNTEAFF	TGCGCCAGCAGCCAAGTGGGGCAGCGGAACACTGAAGCTTTCTTT
TRBV28	.	.	TRBJ2-3	CASSLPLRPTDTQYF	TGTGCCAGCAGCTTACCCCTCAGGCCCACAGATACGCAGTATTTT
TRBV7-9	.	.	TRBJ1-2	CASSLVGAYGYTF	TGTGCCAGCAGCTTAGTAGGGGCGTATGGCTACACCTTC
TRBV7-2	.	TRBD2	TRBJ2-3	CASTPQGSGLSTDTQYF	TGTGCCAGCACCCCTCAGGGTAGCGGGCTGAGCACAGATACGCAGTATTTT
TRBV4-1	.	TRBD2	TRBJ2-3	CASSQRPGTSGRPTDTQYF	TGCGCCAGCAGCCAACGCCCGGGGACTAGCGGGAGGCCCACAGATACGCAGTATTTT
TRBV2	.	TRBD2	TRBJ2-2	CASSRGTAGVNTGELFF	TGTGCCAGCAGCCGCGGGACGGCGGGAGTAAACACCGGGGAGCTGTTTTTT
TRBV9	.	.	TRBJ2-3	CASSARGLTQYF	TGTGCCAGCAGTGCTCGGGGGTTAACGCAGTATTTT
TRBV24-1	once	.	TRBJ2-2	CATSDLQGSSGELFF	TGTGCCACCAGTGATTTGCAGGGGTCGTCCGGGGAGCTGTTTTTT
TRBV6-2/TRBV6-3	.	TRBD2	TRBJ2-5	CASSYPGTSGRETQYF	TGTGCCAGCAGTTACCCCGGGACTAGCGGGCGGGAGACCCAGTACTTC
TRBV9	.	.	TRBJ1-1	CASSARRGTEAFF	TGTGCCAGCAGCGCCCGGAGGGGTACTGAAGCTTTCTTT
TRBV5-4	.	TRBD2	TRBJ2-7	CASSLEGRVSFGRAAHEQYF	TGTGCCAGCAGCTTGGAGGGGCGGGTCTCCTTCGGGAGGGCCGCCCACGAGCAGTACTTC
TRBV20-1	.	.	TRBJ2-7	CSARLSYEQYF	TGCAGTGCTAGACTTTCCTACGAGCAGTACTTC
TRBV7-2	.	TRBD1	TRBJ2-7	CASSSRQQGARYEQYF	TGTGCCAGCAGCTCGCGCCAACAGGGGGCGCGGTACGAGCAGTACTTC
TRBV19	once	.	TRBJ2-3	CASRATTTDTQYF	TGTGCCAGTAGAGCTACTACCACAGATACGCAGTATTTT